These T cell receptor beta chains were read from a single sample in a study of blood T cell repertoires in COVID-19. Measured with immunoSEQ multiplex PCR; TCRdb has only the in-frame clones, and not every one. The sample includes some 100,000 clones, roughly 91% of them seen just once. Sequencing was done on a sample of peripheral blood. All receptors derive from a woman at least 80 years old with active COVID-19. The CDR3 runs from the conserved cysteine through the conserved F or W. The D gene is left open where the match is weak. Size values are once, few and many counts, or a class for expanded clones, and some rows have none.

V gene	D gene	clone size	J gene	CDR3 protein	CDR3 DNA
TRBV27	TRBD1	NA	TRBJ2-2	CASSFWTGVNTGELFF	TGTGCCAGCAGTTTCTGGACAGGAGTGAACACCGGGGAGCTGTTTTTT
TRBV5-1	NA	NA	TRBJ1-3	CASSLLGNTIYF	TGCGCCAGCAGCCTACTCGGGAACACCATATATTTT
TRBV2	TRBD2	NA	TRBJ2-3	CASSEIGAGHTDTQYF	TGTGCCAGCAGTGAAATAGGAGCGGGGCACACAGATACGCAGTATTTT
TRBV19	NA	NA	TRBJ1-2	CASSMGREGYTF	TGTGCCAGTAGTATGGGCAGGGAAGGCTACACCTTC
TRBV18	TRBD1	NA	TRBJ1-3	CASSPDRAGNTIYF	TGTGCCAGCTCTCCGGACAGGGCTGGAAACACCATATATTTT
TRBV9	TRBD2	NA	TRBJ2-3	CASSPTWGLAPSTDTQYF	TGTGCCAGCAGCCCCACGTGGGGACTAGCGCCTAGCACAGATACGCAGTATTTT
TRBV6-6	TRBD1	NA	TRBJ2-5	CASRIGQGVETQYF	TGTGCCAGCAGAATTGGACAGGGGGTCGAGACCCAGTACTTC
TRBV4-1	NA	NA	TRBJ1-3	CASSQARRSGNTIYF	TGCGCCAGCAGCCAAGCGAGGAGATCTGGAAACACCATATATTTT
TRBV4-1	NA	NA	TRBJ1-3	CASSQDSGSGNTIYF	TGCGCCAGCAGCCAAGATTCCGGCTCTGGAAACACCATATATTTT
TRBV6-5	TRBD2	NA	TRBJ2-1	CASRARLAGVHEQFF	TGTGCCAGCAGGGCTCGACTAGCGGGAGTTCACGAGCAGTTCTTC
TRBV4-1	TRBD1	NA	TRBJ2-7	CASSQPGQGFEQYF	TGCGCCAGCAGCCAGCCGGGACAGGGGTTCGAGCAGTACTTC
TRBV27	TRBD1	NA	TRBJ2-1	CASSAEGDRRVLRQFF	TGTGCCAGCAGTGCCGAAGGGGACAGAAGGGTGTTGCGGCAGTTCTTC
TRBV7-3	NA	NA	TRBJ1-1	CASGLSANTEAFF	TGTGCCAGCGGACTGAGCGCGAACACTGAAGCTTTCTTT
TRBV7-2	NA	NA	TRBJ2-5	CASSLGGLGPETQYF	TGTGCCAGCAGCTTAGGTGGTCTAGGCCCAGAGACCCAGTACTTC
TRBV28	NA	NA	TRBJ2-1	CASTDLNEQFF	TGTGCCAGCACCGACTTAAATGAGCAGTTCTTC
TRBV19	NA	NA	TRBJ1-1	CASSTRDTRWDTEAFF	TGTGCCAGTAGTACACGGGACACCCGTTGGGACACTGAAGCTTTCTTT
TRBV6-6	NA	NA	TRBJ1-5	CASSPDGGQPQHF	TGTGCCAGCAGCCCCGATGGCGGGCAGCCCCAGCATTTT
TRBV27	TRBD1	NA	TRBJ1-5	CASSHGQGGLAQHF	TGTGCCAGCAGTCACGGACAGGGTGGTCTGGCCCAGCATTTT
TRBV20-1	NA	NA	TRBJ2-5	CSASGGSGETQYF	TGCAGTGCTAGTGGGGGCTCGGGAGAGACCCAGTACTTC
TRBV28	NA	NA	TRBJ1-5	CASSFVEGNQPQHF	TGTGCCAGCAGTTTCGTGGAGGGCAATCAGCCCCAGCATTTT
TRBV19	NA	NA	TRBJ1-3	CASSILTGGRSGNTIYF	TGTGCCAGTAGTATACTGACAGGAGGTCGTTCTGGAAACACCATATATTTT
TRBV7-2	TRBD2	NA	TRBJ2-1	CASAGREGRNEQFF	TGTGCCAGCGCAGGGCGGGAGGGCCGCAATGAGCAGTTCTTC
TRBV19	NA	NA	TRBJ1-5	CASSPQGFNQPQHF	TGTGCCAGTAGCCCACAGGGTTTCAATCAGCCCCAGCATTTT
TRBV9	TRBD1	NA	TRBJ1-4	CASSARGDRANEKLFF	TGTGCCAGCAGCGCGAGGGGGGACAGGGCAAATGAAAAACTGTTTTTT
TRBV7-2	TRBD1	NA	TRBJ1-1	CASSPDRRAFF	TGTGCCAGCAGCCCGGACAGGCGAGCTTTCTTT
TRBV28	TRBD1	NA	TRBJ2-7	CASSPAGQGALSYEQYF	TGTGCCAGCAGTCCCGCCGGACAGGGGGCCCTCTCCTACGAGCAGTACTTC
TRBV14	TRBD1	NA	TRBJ2-2	CASSPNWSGQTGELFF	TGTGCCAGCAGCCCGAACTGGTCGGGACAGACCGGGGAGCTGTTTTTT
TRBV20-1	NA	few	TRBJ2-7	CSASLLEQYF	TGCAGTGCTAGTCTCCTCGAGCAGTACTTC
TRBV28	TRBD1	NA	TRBJ2-7	CASAPVGQGRTYEQYF	TGTGCCAGCGCGCCCGTGGGACAGGGGAGAACCTACGAGCAGTACTTC
TRBV6-2/TRBV6-3	TRBD1	NA	TRBJ2-7	CASSFGLTGSSYEQYF	TGTGCCAGCAGTTTTGGATTGACAGGGAGCTCCTACGAGCAGTACTTC
TRBV27	NA	NA	TRBJ2-5	CASSLGTGVETQYF	TGTGCCAGCAGTTTAGGGACGGGGGTCGAGACCCAGTACTTC
TRBV7-2	TRBD2	NA	TRBJ2-7	CASSLRRAGGYEQYF	TGTGCCAGCAGCTTACGACGGGCGGGGGGCTACGAGCAGTACTTC
TRBV7-3	NA	NA	TRBJ2-5	CASSLTRQETQYF	TGTGCCAGCAGCCTTACTAGACAAGAGACCCAGTACTTC
TRBV9	NA	NA	TRBJ2-2	CASSVLTGGELFF	TGTGCCAGCAGCGTACTGACTGGCGGGGAGCTGTTTTTT
TRBV7-2	NA	NA	TRBJ1-1	CASSLGGWNTEAFF	TGTGCCAGCAGCTTAGGCGGATGGAACACTGAAGCTTTCTTT
TRBV12-3/TRBV12-4	NA	NA	TRBJ2-2	CASKGAKPGELFF	TGTGCCAGCAAAGGGGCCAAGCCCGGGGAGCTGTTTTTT
TRBV28	NA	NA	TRBJ2-7	CASSLPGDWEQYF	TGTGCCAGCAGTTTGCCCGGGGACTGGGAGCAGTACTTC
TRBV7-8	TRBD2	NA	TRBJ2-3	CASSYRAGGPFGTDTQYF	TGTGCCAGCAGTTACAGAGCGGGAGGGCCATTTGGAACAGATACGCAGTATTTT
TRBV9	TRBD2	few	TRBJ2-7	CASSGTSGEQYF	TGTGCCAGCAGTGGGACTAGCGGGGAGCAGTACTTC
TRBV6-5	NA	NA	TRBJ2-3	CASRTVRTDTQYF	TGTGCCAGCCGGACAGTTCGCACAGATACGCAGTATTTT
TRBV2	NA	NA	TRBJ1-5	CVAKGENSNQPQHF	TGTGTCGCCAAGGGGGAGAATAGCAATCAGCCCCAGCATTTT
TRBV19	TRBD1	NA	TRBJ1-2	CASRTTSTGNYGYTF	TGTGCCAGTAGAACCACCTCGACAGGGAACTATGGCTACACCTTC
TRBV2	NA	NA	TRBJ2-3	CASKAGTSTDTQYF	TGTGCCAGCAAAGCGGGCACTAGCACAGATACGCAGTATTTT
TRBV27	TRBD2	NA	TRBJ2-1	CASSPGLTFYNEQFF	TGTGCCAGCAGCCCGGGACTAACCTTCTACAATGAGCAGTTCTTC
TRBV12-3/TRBV12-4	NA	once	TRBJ1-2	CASSLGEDYGYTF	TGTGCCAGCAGTTTGGGGGAGGACTATGGCTACACCTTC
TRBV4-1	NA	NA	TRBJ1-2	CASSLSPGYYGYTF	TGCGCCAGCAGCCTCTCGCCAGGGTACTATGGCTACACCTTC
TRBV28	TRBD1	NA	TRBJ2-7	CASSLRSWTGDYEQYF	TGTGCCAGCAGTCTACGGTCCTGGACAGGGGACTACGAGCAGTACTTC
TRBV7-3	NA	NA	TRBJ2-1	CASSLSPSSEQFF	TGTGCCAGCAGCTTAAGTCCTAGTTCTGAGCAGTTCTTC